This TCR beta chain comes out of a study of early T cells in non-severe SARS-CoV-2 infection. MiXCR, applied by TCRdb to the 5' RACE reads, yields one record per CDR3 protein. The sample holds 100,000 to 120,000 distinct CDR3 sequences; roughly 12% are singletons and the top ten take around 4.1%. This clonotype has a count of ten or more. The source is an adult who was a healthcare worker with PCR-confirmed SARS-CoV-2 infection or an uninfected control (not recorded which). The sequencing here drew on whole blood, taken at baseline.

DNA for the CDR3: TGTGCCTGGAGTCCCCCTAGCGGGGGGTTGGAGACCCAGTACTTC. This sequence encodes CAWSPPSGGLETQYF. V gene TRBV30 combines with J gene TRBJ2-5; 11 bases map to TRBD2. Germline V gives CDR1 GTSNPN, CDR2 SVGIG (reference sequence). The CDR3 contains 15 residues. V lost 2 bases and J lost 5; bases outside the gene matches: 7.